The source of this TCR beta chain is a study of early T cells in non-severe SARS-CoV-2 infection. Study results and caveats: VDJdb-based matching was biased toward anti-spike CD8 responses and missed private and CD4 specificities.

Germline values: CDR1 SEHNR, CDR2 FQNEAQ (reference sequence). CDR3 size: 16 residues. Deletions cut 5 bases from V and 2 bases from J, with 18 bases between. In the case of this clonotype: Its antigen is not known.

The TCR library protocol was used to attach unique molecular identifiers. These identifiers were attached to individual cDNA molecules. TCRdb independently ran MiXCR on the 5' RACE reads; one entry per CDR3 protein. Of about 49,000 distinct CDR3 sequences listed, roughly 6.5% are singletons. The source material was whole blood, sampled at baseline. This TCR was recovered from an adult who was a healthcare worker with PCR-confirmed SARS-CoV-2 infection or an uninfected control (not recorded which). The V and J genes are TRBV7-9 and TRBJ1-2; D is perhaps TRBD1 (5 bases). The CDR3 reads CASSRLGPRLNYGYTF. The CDR3 DNA reads TGTGCCAGCAGCCGACTGGGACCGAGACTGAACTATGGCTACACCTTC.